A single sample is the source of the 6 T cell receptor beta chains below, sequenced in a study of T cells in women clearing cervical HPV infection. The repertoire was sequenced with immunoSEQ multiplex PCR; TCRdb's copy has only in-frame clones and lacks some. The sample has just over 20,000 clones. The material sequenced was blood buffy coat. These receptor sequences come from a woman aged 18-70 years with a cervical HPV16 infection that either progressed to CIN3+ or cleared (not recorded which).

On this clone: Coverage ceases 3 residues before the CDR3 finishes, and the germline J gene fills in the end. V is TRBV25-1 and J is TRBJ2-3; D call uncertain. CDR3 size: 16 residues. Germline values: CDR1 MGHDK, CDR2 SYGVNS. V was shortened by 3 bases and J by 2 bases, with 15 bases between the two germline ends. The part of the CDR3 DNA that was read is TGTGCCAGCAGTGATGCGCCTAGTCCCCTCACAGATACG. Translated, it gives CASSDAPSPLTDT. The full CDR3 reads CASSDAPSPLTDTQYF.

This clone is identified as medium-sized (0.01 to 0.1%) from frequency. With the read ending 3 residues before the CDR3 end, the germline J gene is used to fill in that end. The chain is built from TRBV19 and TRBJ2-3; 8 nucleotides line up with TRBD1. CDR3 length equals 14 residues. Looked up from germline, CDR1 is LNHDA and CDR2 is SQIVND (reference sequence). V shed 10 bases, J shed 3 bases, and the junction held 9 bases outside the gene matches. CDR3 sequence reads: CATTDRGPTDTQYF. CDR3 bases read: TGTGCCACCACAGACAGGGGACCTACAGATACG.

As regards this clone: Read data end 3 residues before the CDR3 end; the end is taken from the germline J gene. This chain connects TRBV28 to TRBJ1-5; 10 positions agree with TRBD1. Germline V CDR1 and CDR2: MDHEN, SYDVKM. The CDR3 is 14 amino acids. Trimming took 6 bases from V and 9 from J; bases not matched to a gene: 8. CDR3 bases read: TGTGCCAGCAGAGGACAGGGGGGGGGTGGGCCC. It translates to CASRGQGGGGP. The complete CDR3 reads CASRGQGGGGPQHF.

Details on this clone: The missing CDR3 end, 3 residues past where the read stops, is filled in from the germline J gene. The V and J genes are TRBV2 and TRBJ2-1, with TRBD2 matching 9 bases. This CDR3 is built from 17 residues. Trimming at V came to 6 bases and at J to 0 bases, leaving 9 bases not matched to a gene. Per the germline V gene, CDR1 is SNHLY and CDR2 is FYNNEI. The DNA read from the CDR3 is TGTGCCAGCAGCGGGACTAGCCCTAGGAGCTCCTACAATGAG. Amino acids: CASSGTSPRSSYNE. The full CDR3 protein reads CASSGTSPRSSYNEQFF.

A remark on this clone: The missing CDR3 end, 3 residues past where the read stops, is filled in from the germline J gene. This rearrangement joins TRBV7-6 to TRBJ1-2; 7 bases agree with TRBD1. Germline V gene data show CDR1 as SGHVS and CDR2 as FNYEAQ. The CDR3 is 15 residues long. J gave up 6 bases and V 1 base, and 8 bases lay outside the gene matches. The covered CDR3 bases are TGTGCCAGCAGCTTAGGCCAGGGGGTAGAGGATGGC. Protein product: CASSLGQGVEDG. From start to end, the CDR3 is CASSLGQGVEDGYTF.

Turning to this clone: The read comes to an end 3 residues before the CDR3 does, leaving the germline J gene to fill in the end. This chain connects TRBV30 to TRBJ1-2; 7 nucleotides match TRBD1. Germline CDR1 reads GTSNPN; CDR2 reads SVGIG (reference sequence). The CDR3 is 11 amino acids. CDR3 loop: CAWSVRDRYTF. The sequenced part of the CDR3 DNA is TGTGCCTGGAGTGTAAGGGACAGA.